This TCR beta chain was recovered during a study of vaccination and CD4 T cells after COVID-19. Study-wide background: The convalescent group had six males, four females, seven Caucasians, two Asians, one multiracial.

The treatment: approximately nine-day PBMC culture with coronavirus spike peptide pools or control peptides (ViraFEST assay). The Oncomine TCR Beta short-read assay sequenced DNA from cultured CD4+ T cells. TCRdb processed the PCR reads anew with MiXCR; each CDR3 protein has one entry. The sample carries some 15,000 distinct CDR3 sequences, roughly 21% recorded once. As concerns this clonotype: The antigen remains unidentified.

V gave up 0 bases and J gave up 6 bases; unmatched junction bases: 5. The CDR3 spans 15 residues. Per the germline V gene, CDR1 is MNHEY and CDR2 is SVGAGI. The sample taken for sequencing was cultured CD4+ T cells from blood. J is TRBJ2-7 and V is TRBV6-5; 10 nucleotides align to TRBD1. This TCR came from a human donor with COVID-19. This CDR3 reads CASSYSTGGGFEQYF. As DNA, the CDR3 is TGTGCCAGCAGTTACTCGACAGGGGGCGGTTTCGAGCAGTACTTC.